This TCR beta chain was retrieved from a study of blood T cell repertoires in COVID-19. Background on the study: PBMCs, B-cell-depleted T cells, or T cells were the source of the cDNA or gDNA that made up the material.

Under the authors' procedure: Quantification of nucleated cells was approximated via reference gene primer amplification. Using immunoSEQ multiplex PCR, the repertoire was profiled, and TCRdb retains in-frame clones only, with some absent. V and J calls and clone size come straight from that table; D and trimming were deduced from the DNA. The sample shows fewer than 450,000 clones, about nine tenths of them seen only once. This CDR3 is built from 14 residues. Germline V gene sequence: CDR1 KGHSH, CDR2 LQKENI. The V and J ends lost 3 bases and 4 bases respectively, with 12 bases between them. The source is a woman aged 65 to 85 with COVID-19, enrolled during active disease. V gene TRBV18 combines with J gene TRBJ1-2; D remains unclear. Sequencing was carried out using peripheral blood. The CDR3, as DNA: TGTGCCAGCTCACCTGACACCGTAATCTATGGCTACACCTTC. Translated, it gives CASSPDTVIYGYTF.